This entry features one T cell receptor beta chain sequence. The antigen is undetermined. This sample was included in a study of a mutant IDH1 vaccine in newly diagnosed glioma. Turning to the study itself: Beginning 4-6 weeks after radiotherapy alone, or with temozolomide cycles, vaccination took place. Mean patient age was around 40 years; around 62% were male and 37.5% female. Beforehand, treatment had been radiotherapy, temozolomide, or both; the majority received both.

This CDR3 spans 19 amino acids. The V and J ends lost 2 bases and 4 bases, in that order; junction bases with no gene match: 19. Germline CDR1 reads LGHNT; CDR2 reads FRNRAP. Libraries were prepared by immunoSEQ multiplex PCR; TCRdb keeps only in-frame clonotypes and omits some of them. The sample shows about 55,000 clones, around 84% of them seen only once. Time point defined: week 35, safety follow-up. With topical imiquimod, each dose of the vaccine consisted of 300 ug of mutant IDH1 20-mer peptide. This specimen consisted of PBMCs, obtained from a glioma patient whose treatment included an IDH1 peptide vaccine. This rearrangement joins TRBV12-5 to TRBJ1-1; 7 bases line up with TRBD1. The TCR comes from a woman aged 18-30 years with glioma. CDR3: CASGLYPREGGIGSTEAFF. CDR3 bases: TGTGCTAGTGGTTTGTACCCCCGGGAAGGGGGCATAGGGAGCACTGAAGCTTTCTTT.